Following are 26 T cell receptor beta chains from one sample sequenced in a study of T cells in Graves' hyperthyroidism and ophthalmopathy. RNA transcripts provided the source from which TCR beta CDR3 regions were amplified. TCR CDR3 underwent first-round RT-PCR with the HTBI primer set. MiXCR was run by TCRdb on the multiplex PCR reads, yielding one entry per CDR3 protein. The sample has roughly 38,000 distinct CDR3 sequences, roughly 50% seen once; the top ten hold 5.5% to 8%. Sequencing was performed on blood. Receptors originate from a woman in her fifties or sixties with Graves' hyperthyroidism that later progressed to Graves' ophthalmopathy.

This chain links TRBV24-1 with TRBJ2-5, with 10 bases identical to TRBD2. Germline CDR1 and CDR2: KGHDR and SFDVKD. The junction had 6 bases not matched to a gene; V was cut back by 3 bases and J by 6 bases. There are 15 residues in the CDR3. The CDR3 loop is CATSDLLAGAKTQYF. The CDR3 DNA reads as TGTGCCACCAGTGATCTGCTAGCGGGGGCGAAGACCCAGTACTTC.

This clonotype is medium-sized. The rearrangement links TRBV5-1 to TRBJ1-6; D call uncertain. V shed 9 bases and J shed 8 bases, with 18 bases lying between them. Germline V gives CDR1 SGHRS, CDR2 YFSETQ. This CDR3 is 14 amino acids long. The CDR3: CATTERVGDSPLHF. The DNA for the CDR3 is TGCGCCACCACGGAGAGGGTAGGCGATTCACCCCTCCACTTT.

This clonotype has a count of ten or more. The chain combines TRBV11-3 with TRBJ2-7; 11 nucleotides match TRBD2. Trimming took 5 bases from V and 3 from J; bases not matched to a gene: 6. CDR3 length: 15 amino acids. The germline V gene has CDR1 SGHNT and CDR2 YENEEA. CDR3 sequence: CASSPTGTSGYEQYF. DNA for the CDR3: TGTGCCAGCAGCCCTACCGGGACTAGCGGCTACGAGCAGTACTTC.

CDR3 DNA: TGCAATGCACAGGACATGATTAACTTCTTC. As protein: CNAQDMINFF. The chain is built from TRBV20-1 and TRBJ2-1; TRBD1 is a possible D gene (5 bases). Looked up from germline, CDR1 is DFQATT and CDR2 is SNEGSKA (reference sequence). There are 10 residues in the CDR3.

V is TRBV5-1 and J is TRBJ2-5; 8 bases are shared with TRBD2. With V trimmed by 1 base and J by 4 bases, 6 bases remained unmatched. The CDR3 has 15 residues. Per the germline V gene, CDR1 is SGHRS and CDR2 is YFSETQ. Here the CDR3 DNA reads TGCGCCAGCAGCTTGTATGGGACTAGTGGAGAGACCCAGTACTTC. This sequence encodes CASSLYGTSGETQYF.

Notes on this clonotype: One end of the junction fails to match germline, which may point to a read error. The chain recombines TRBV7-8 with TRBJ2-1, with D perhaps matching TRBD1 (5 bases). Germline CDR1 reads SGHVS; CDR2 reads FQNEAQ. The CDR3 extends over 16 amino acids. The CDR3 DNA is TGTGCCAGCAGCCCCCGTCAAGGGGCTACGGGCAATCAGCAGTTCTTC. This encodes CASSPRQGATGNQQFF.

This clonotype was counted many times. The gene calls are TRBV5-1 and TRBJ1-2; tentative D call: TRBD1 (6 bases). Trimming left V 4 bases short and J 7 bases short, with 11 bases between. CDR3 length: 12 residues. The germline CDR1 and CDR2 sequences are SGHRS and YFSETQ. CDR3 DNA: TGCGCCAGCAGCACCGGGACACCTGGCTACACCTTC. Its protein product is CASSTGTPGYTF.

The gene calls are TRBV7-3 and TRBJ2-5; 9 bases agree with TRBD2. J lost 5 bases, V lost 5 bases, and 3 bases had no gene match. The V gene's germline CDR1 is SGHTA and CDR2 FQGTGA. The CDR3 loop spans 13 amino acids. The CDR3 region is CASSIAGVETQYF. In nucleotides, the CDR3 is TGTGCCAGCAGCATAGCGGGAGTTGAGACCCAGTACTTC.

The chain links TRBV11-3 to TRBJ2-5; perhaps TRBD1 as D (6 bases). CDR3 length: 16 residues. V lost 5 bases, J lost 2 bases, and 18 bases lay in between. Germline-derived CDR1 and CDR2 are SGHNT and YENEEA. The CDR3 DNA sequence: TGTGCCAGCAGCCCTCGACAGGTAGGCGCTCAAGAGACCCAGTACTTC. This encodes CASSPRQVGAQETQYF.

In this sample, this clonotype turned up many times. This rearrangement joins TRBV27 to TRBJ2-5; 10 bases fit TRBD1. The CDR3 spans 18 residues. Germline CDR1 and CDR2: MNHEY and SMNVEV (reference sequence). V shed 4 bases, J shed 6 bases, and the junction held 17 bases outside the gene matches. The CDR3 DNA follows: TGTGCCAGCAGTTCCAGAGGGGACAGGGGACGGCAAGGGCAGACCCAGTACTTC. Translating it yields CASSSRGDRGRQGQTQYF.

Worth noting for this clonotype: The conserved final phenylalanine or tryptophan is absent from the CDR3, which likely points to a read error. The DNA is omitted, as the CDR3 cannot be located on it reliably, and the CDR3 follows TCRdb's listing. The CDR3 reads CASSLGWYEDSNT. V is TRBV5-1 and J is TRBJ2-1. The CDR3 is 13 amino acids long, termini counted. Germline V CDR1 and CDR2: SGHRS, YFSETQ.

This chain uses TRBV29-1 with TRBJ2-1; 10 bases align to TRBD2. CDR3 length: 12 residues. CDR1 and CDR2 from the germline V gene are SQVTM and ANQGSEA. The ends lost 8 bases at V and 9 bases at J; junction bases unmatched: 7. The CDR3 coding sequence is TGCAGCTTCTTAGCGGGGGGTAGTGAGCAGTTCTTC. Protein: CSFLAGGSEQFF.

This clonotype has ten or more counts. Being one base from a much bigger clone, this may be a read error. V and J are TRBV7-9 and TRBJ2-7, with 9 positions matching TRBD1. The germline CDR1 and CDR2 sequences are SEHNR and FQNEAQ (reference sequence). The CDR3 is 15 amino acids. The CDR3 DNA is TGTGCCAGCAGCTCCTACCGGGACAGGGTCTACGAGCAGTGCTTC. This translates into CASSSYRDRVYEQCF.

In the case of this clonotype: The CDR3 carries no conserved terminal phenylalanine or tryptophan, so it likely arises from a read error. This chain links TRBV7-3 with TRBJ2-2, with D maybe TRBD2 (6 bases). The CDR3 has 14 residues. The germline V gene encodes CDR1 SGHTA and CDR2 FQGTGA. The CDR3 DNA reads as TGTGCCAGCAGTTCTAGACTAGAAACCGGGGATCTGTTTTGT. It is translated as CASSSRLETGDLFC.

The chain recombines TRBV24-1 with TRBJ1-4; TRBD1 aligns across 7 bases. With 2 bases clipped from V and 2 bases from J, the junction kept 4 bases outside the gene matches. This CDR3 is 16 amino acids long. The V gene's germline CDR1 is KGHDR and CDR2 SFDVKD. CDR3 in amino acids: CATSDSQGTTNEKLFF. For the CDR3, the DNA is TGTGCCACCAGTGATTCACAGGGGACGACTAATGAAAAACTGTTTTTT.

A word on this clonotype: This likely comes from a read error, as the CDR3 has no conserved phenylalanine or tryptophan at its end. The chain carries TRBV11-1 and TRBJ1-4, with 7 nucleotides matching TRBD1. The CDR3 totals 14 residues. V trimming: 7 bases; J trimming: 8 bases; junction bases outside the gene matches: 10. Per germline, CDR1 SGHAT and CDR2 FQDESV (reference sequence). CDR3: CASTLNGGQEKLFS. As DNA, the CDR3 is TGTGCCAGCACCCTAAATGGGGGACAGGAAAAACTGTTTTCC.

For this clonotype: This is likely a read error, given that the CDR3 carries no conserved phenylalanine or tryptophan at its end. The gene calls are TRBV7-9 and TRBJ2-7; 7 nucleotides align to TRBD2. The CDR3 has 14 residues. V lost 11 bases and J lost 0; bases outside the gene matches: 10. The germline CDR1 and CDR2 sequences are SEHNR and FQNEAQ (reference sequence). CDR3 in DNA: TGTGCCTGGGGGGGGATCAGGGACTCCTACGAGCAGTACCTC. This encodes CAWGGIRDSYEQYL.

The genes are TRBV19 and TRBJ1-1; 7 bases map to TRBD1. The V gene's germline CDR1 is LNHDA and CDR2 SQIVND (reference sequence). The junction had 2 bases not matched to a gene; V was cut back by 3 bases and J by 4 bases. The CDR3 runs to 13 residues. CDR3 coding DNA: TGTGCCAGTAGTATGACAGGGAGCACTGAAGCTTTCTTT. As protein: CASSMTGSTEAFF.

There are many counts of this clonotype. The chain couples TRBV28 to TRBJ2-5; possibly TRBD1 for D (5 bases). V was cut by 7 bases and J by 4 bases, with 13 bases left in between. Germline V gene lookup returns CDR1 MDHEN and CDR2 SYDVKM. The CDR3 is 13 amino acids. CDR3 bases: TGTGCCAGCAATTCACAGGATAGAGAGACCCAGTACTTC. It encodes CASNSQDRETQYF.

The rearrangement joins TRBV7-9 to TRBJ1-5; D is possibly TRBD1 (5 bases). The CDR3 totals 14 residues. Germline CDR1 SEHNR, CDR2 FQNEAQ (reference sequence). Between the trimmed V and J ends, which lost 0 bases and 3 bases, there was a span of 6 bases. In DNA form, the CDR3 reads TGTGCCAGCAGCTTAGCGGGGGACAATCAGCCCCAGCATTTT. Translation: CASSLAGDNQPQHF.

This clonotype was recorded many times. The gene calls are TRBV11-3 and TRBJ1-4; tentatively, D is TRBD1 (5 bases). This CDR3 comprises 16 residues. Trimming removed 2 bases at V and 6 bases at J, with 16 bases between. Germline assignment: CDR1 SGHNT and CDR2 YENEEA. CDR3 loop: CASSLSPGTSDEKLFF. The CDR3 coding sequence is TGTGCCAGCAGCTTAAGCCCCGGGACTTCGGATGAAAAACTGTTTTTT.

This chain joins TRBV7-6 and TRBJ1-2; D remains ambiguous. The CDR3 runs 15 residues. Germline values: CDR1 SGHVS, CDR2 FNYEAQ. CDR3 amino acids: CVRSLEDGGNYGYTF. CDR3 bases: TGTGTCAGGAGCTTAGAGGACGGTGGAAATTATGGCTACACCTTC.

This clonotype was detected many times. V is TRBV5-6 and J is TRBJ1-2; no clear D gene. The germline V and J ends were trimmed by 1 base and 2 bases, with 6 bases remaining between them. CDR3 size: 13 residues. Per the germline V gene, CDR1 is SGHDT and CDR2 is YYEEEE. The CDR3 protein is CASSLRGNYGYTF. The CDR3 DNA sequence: TGTGCCAGCAGCTTGAGAGGGAACTATGGCTACACCTTC.

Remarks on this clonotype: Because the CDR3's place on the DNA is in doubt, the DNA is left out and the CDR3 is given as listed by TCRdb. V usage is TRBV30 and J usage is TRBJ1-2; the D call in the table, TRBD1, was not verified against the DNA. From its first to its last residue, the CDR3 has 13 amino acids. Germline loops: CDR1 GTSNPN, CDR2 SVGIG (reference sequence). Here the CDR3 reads CAWGLGTYDGHTF.

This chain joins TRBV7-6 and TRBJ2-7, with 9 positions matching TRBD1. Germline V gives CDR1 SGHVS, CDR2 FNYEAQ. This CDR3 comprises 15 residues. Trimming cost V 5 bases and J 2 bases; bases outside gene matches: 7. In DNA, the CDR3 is TGTGCCAGCAGCCCCGGACAGGGGAAGACCTACGAGCAGTACTTC. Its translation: CASSPGQGKTYEQYF.

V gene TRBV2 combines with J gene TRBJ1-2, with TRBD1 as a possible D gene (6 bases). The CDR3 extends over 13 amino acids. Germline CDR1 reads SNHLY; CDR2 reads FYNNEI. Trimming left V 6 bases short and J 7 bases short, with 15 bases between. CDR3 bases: TGTGCCAGCAGCTCCGGCGACAGGCGTGGCTACACCTTC. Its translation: CASSSGDRRGYTF. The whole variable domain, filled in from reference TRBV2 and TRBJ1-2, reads EPEVTQTPSHQVTQMGQEVILRCVPISNHLYFYWYRQILGQKVEFLVSFYNNEISEKSEIFDDQFSVERPDGSNFTLKIRSTKLEDSAMYFCASSSGDRRGYTFGSGTRLTVV.